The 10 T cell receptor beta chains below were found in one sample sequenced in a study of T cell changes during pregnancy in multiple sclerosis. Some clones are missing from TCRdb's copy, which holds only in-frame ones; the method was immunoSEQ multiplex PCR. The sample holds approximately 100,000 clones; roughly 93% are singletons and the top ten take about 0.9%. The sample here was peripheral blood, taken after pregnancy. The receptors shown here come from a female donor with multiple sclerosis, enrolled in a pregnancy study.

CDR3 in DNA: TGTGCCAGCAGCATACTAGCGGGGGCCTACGAGCAGTACTTC. Its translation is CASSILAGAYEQYF. V usage is TRBV7-2 and J usage is TRBJ2-7, with 11 bases lining up with TRBD2. Germline V gene lookup returns CDR1 SGHTA and CDR2 FQGNSA. This CDR3 contains 14 residues. Trimming cost V 5 bases and J 2 bases; bases outside gene matches: 2.

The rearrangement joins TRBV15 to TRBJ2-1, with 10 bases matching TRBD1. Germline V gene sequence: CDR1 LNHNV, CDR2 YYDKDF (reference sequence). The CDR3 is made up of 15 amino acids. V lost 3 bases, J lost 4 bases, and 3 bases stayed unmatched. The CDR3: CATSRTGGNYNEQFF. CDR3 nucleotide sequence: TGTGCCACCAGCAGGACAGGGGGCAATTACAATGAGCAGTTCTTC.

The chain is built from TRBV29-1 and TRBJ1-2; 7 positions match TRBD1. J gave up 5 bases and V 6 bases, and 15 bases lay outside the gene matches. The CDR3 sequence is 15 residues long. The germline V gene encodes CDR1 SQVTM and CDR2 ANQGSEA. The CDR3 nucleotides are TGCAGCGTCACACGGGCGACAGGGTTTGTGTATGGCTACACCTTC. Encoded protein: CSVTRATGFVYGYTF. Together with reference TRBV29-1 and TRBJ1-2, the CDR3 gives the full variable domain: SAVISQKPSRDICQRGTSLTIQCQVDSQVTMMFWYRQQPGQSLTLIATANQGSEATYESGFVIDKFPISRPNLTFSTLTVSNMSPEDSSIYLCSVTRATGFVYGYTFGSGTRLTVV.

The CDR3 protein is CASNLTDTQYF. The DNA for the CDR3 is TGCGCCAGCAACCTAACAGATACGCAGTATTTT. The gene calls are TRBV5-1 and TRBJ2-3; D gene uncertain. The V and J ends lost 6 bases and 3 bases respectively, with 5 bases between them. Germline assignment: CDR1 SGHRS and CDR2 YFSETQ. The CDR3 runs 11 residues.

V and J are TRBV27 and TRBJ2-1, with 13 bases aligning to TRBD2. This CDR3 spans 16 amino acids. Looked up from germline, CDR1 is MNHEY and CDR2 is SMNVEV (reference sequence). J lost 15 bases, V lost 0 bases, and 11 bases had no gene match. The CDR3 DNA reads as TGTGCCAGCAGTTTATCGGGGACTAGCGGGATGGGTCCGTCGTTCTTC. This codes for CASSLSGTSGMGPSFF.

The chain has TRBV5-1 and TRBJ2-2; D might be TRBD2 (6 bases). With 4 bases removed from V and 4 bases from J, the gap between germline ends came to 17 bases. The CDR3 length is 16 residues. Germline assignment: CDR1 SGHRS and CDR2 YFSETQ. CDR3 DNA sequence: TGCGCCAGCAGCCCGGGGACTGCCATGATCACCGGGGAGCTGTTTTTT. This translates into CASSPGTAMITGELFF.

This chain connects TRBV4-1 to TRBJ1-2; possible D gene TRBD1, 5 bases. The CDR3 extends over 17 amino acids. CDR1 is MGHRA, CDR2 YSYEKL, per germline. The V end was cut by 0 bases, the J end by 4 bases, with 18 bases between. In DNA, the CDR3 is TGCGCCAGCAGCCAAGAATCATGGCAGGGCGACTTCTATGGCTACACCTTC. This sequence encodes CASSQESWQGDFYGYTF.

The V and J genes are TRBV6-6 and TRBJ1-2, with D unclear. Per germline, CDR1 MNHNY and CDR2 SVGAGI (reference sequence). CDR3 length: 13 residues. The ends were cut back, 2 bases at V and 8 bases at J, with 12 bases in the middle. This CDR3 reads CASSYGPAHGYTF. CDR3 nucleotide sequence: TGTGCCAGCAGTTACGGGCCCGCGCACGGCTACACCTTC.

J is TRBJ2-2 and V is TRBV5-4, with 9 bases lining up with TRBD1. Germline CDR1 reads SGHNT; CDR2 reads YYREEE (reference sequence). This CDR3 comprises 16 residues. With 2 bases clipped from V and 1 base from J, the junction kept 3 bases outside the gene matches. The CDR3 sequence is CASSFLGQGNTGELFF. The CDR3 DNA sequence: TGTGCCAGCAGCTTCCTGGGACAGGGGAACACCGGGGAGCTGTTTTTT.

The CDR3 here is CASSTGLGTEAFF. The CDR3 DNA follows: TGTGCCAGTAGTACAGGGTTGGGCACTGAAGCTTTCTTT. The rearrangement uses TRBV19 and TRBJ1-1, with D possibly TRBD1 on 5 matching bases. From germline, CDR1 is LNHDA and CDR2 SQIVND (reference sequence). Trimming pared 4 bases from V and 4 bases from J, leaving 10 bases between. The CDR3 runs 13 residues.